This T cell receptor beta chain was retrieved from a study of blood T cell repertoires in COVID-19. The overall study: Specimens from acute and convalescent COVID-19 originated in the United States, Italy and Spain.

Only in-frame clones appear in the TCRdb table, and some are missing; sequencing was by immunoSEQ multiplex PCR. Among some 490,000 clones, roughly nine tenths were seen once, and the ten largest hold approximately 8%. All enrollees were about 18 to 95 years old and from roughly 26 US areas. Participants' own reports of clinical history determined their cohort assignment. Cohort 3 donors counted as recovered after two negative PCRs, clearance, or resolved symptoms. Comment on this clone: The same CDR3 arises from other DNA sequences in this sample as well.

The CDR3 contains 14 residues. The V end was cut by 2 bases, the J end by 1 base, with 6 bases between. Germline loops: CDR1 LNHDA, CDR2 SQIVND (reference sequence). The source material was PBMCs or T cells enriched from blood (not recorded which). The sequence was collected from a woman aged 55-69 years who had recovered from COVID-19. V gene TRBV19 combines with J gene TRBJ1-5; a weak D match, TRBD1 (5 bases). The CDR3 protein is CASSIQGSNQPQHF. CDR3 bases: TGTGCCAGTAGTATACAGGGAAGCAATCAGCCCCAGCATTTT.